This T cell receptor beta chain was sequenced in a study of T-cell reconstitution after alpha-beta-depleted transplantation in children. In this sample, this clonotype turned up a few times. This sample's TCRbeta library carried unique molecular identifier barcodes. TCRdb re-analysed the PCR reads in MiXCR, keeping a single row per CDR3 protein. The repertoire includes roughly 310,000 distinct CDR3 sequences, approximately 23% of them detected once, and roughly 9.8% sits in the top ten. The clonotype was recovered from a male patient under 18 who had a stem cell transplant for acute lymphoblastic leukemia, so the T cells may come from the graft donor. The sample in question was PBMCs, mostly from graft donor cells, obtained 180 days after TCRalphabeta/CD19-depleted stem cell transplant.

Here the CDR3 reads CASSPGTYQETQYF. For the CDR3, the DNA is TGCGCCAGCAGCCCGGGGACTTACCAAGAGACCCAGTACTTC. The gene calls are TRBV5-1 and TRBJ2-5; possible D gene TRBD2, 6 bases. Trimming pared 4 bases from V and 0 bases from J, leaving 10 bases between. Germline V gives CDR1 SGHRS, CDR2 YFSETQ. The CDR3 sequence is 14 residues long.